This passage covers 18 T cell receptor beta chains from one sample sequenced in a study of control samples from healthy donors and cancer patients. Sequencing was performed with immunoSEQ multiplex PCR; in TCRdb, only in-frame clones are kept and a portion is missing. This table holds approximately 50,000 clones, 95% found once. The sample comprised blood. These TCRs come from a man aged 30 to 45 in good health.

The chain uses TRBV21-1 and TRBJ2-7; TRBD2 is the table's D call, not checked against the DNA. TRBV21-1 is a recognized pseudogene. The CDR3 is 13 amino acids. CDR3 coding DNA: TGTGCCAGCAGCAAAGCGCCCGGGAACGAGCAGTACTTC. Protein product: CASSKAPGNEQYF.

The rearrangement uses TRBV4-2 and TRBJ2-7; 7 bases map to TRBD1. The germline V gene has CDR1 LGHNA and CDR2 YNFKEQ. J lost 0 bases, V lost 4 bases, and 6 bases had no gene match. The CDR3 consists of 15 residues. The CDR3 sequence: CASSLPGQSSYEQYF. The CDR3 nucleotides read TGTGCCAGCAGCCTGCCGGGACAGAGCTCCTACGAGCAGTACTTC.

The rearrangement uses TRBV6-5 and TRBJ1-5; D gene ambiguous. Germline CDR1 and CDR2: MNHEY and SVGAGI. V lost 5 bases and J 3 bases, leaving 8 bases between the germline ends. This CDR3 contains 13 residues. CDR3 sequence (DNA): TGTGCCAGCAGTATGGAAAACAATCAGCCCCAGCATTTT. Its protein is CASSMENNQPQHF.

V is TRBV19 and J is TRBJ2-1; TRBD1 matches at 9 bases. V shed 9 bases and J 6 bases; nucleotides not matched to a gene: 9. This CDR3 region has 14 residues. From germline, CDR1 is LNHDA and CDR2 SQIVND (reference sequence). The CDR3 sequence: CASLRDRVANEQFF. The CDR3 DNA reads as TGTGCCAGCCTCCGGGACAGGGTTGCCAATGAGCAGTTCTTC.

The rearrangement uses TRBV4-3 and TRBJ1-4, with a possible D match to TRBD1 (6 bases). The CDR3 is made up of 15 amino acids. Germline values: CDR1 LGHNA, CDR2 YSLEER. The V gene lost 3 bases and the J gene lost 3 bases, with 11 bases spanning the gap. CDR3 sequence (DNA): TGCGCCAGCAGCCAGGGGGCGATATCTAATGAAAAACTGTTTTTT. Residues: CASSQGAISNEKLFF.

This rearrangement joins TRBV2 to TRBJ1-1, with D possibly TRBD1 on 5 matching bases. Trimming removed 4 bases at V and 1 base at J, with 7 bases between. The CDR3 totals 13 residues. Germline V gene data show CDR1 as SNHLY and CDR2 as FYNNEI. The CDR3 region is CASSGDRNTEAFF. The CDR3 DNA follows: TGTGCCAGCAGTGGAGACAGGAACACTGAAGCTTTCTTT.

CDR3 in amino acids: CASSTTGGGHTEAFF. The CDR3 nucleotides are TGTGCCAGTAGTACGACAGGGGGCGGGCACACTGAAGCTTTCTTT. The chain recombines TRBV19 with TRBJ1-1; the match to TRBD1 covers 10 bases. The CDR3 extends over 15 amino acids. Trimming removed 4 bases from V and 3 bases from J; junction bases left unmatched: 5. Germline V CDR1 and CDR2: LNHDA, SQIVND (reference sequence).

The chain combines TRBV29-1 with TRBJ1-2; 7 nucleotides agree with TRBD1. Germline loops: CDR1 SQVTM, CDR2 ANQGSEA. Trimming at V came to 6 bases and at J to 6 bases, leaving 16 bases not matched to a gene. CDR3 size: 15 residues. The CDR3 spells CSVLLTGDPINGYTF. CDR3 nucleotides: TGCAGCGTACTCCTCACAGGGGACCCCATCAATGGCTACACCTTC.

The chain carries TRBV7-9 and TRBJ2-7, with D hard to call. Per germline, CDR1 SEHNR and CDR2 FQNEAQ (reference sequence). This CDR3 comprises 14 residues. The ends were cut back, 0 bases at V and 3 bases at J, with 9 bases in the middle. In DNA, the CDR3 is TGTGCCAGCAGCTTAGCCCAGGTTGACTACGAGCAGTACTTC. Its protein product is CASSLAQVDYEQYF.

V usage is TRBV6-2 or TRBV6-3 and J usage is TRBJ2-7; tentatively, D is TRBD1 (6 bases). V was clipped by 6 bases and J by 3 bases, with 12 bases between them. The germline gives CDR1 MNHEY, CDR2 SVGEGT. This CDR3 spans 13 amino acids. CDR3 residues: CASSHTDSYEQYF. The CDR3 DNA reads as TGTGCCAGCAGCCACACGGACAGCTACGAGCAGTACTTC.

The chain uses TRBV3-1 (or the pseudogene TRBV3-2) and TRBJ1-3; TRBD1 is a possible D gene (5 bases). CDR1 LGHDT and CDR2 YNNKEL come from the germline V gene (reference sequence). V was pared by 4 bases and J by 0 bases, with 13 bases between. The CDR3 length is 16 residues. CDR3 bases: TGTGCCAGCAGCCGGGCCGGGACCCACTCTGGAAACACCATATATTTT. It specifies CASSRAGTHSGNTIYF.

V gene TRBV9 combines with J gene TRBJ2-3; TRBD2 matches at 7 bases. J lost 5 bases, V lost 1 base, and 4 bases had no gene match. The CDR3 runs 14 residues. Germline V CDR1 and CDR2: SGDLS, YYNGEE. Here the CDR3 reads CASSVRREKDTQYF. The CDR3, as DNA: TGTGCCAGCAGCGTAAGGCGGGAGAAAGATACGCAGTATTTT.

The chain links TRBV27 to TRBJ1-1, with a possible D match to TRBD1 (5 bases). Germline-derived CDR1 and CDR2 are MNHEY and SMNVEV (reference sequence). The length of the CDR3 is 12 residues. V was shortened by 6 bases and J by 7 bases, with 12 bases between the two germline ends. CDR3 sequence: CASSPRRGEAFF. CDR3 in DNA: TGTGCCAGCAGCCCCCGTAGGGGTGAAGCTTTCTTT.

V is TRBV6-6 and J is TRBJ2-1; D is ambiguous. Germline CDR1 MNHNY, CDR2 SVGAGI (reference sequence). Trimming took off 4 bases at V and 9 bases at J, with 10 bases between the two ends. This CDR3 contains 12 residues. The CDR3 nucleotides are TGTGCCAGCAGTTCGACATCGGGTGAGCAGTTCTTC. It specifies CASSSTSGEQFF.

The table lists this clone with a count of one. The chain couples TRBV5-5 to TRBJ1-5; D may be TRBD1 (6 bases). Germline V gene sequence: CDR1 SGHKS, CDR2 YYEKEE (reference sequence). The CDR3 spans 15 residues. Trimming left V 0 bases short and J 6 bases short, with 13 bases between. In DNA, the CDR3 is TGTGCCAGCAGCTTGGATTTGGGGGCAGTTCAGCCCCAGCATTTT. Protein product: CASSLDLGAVQPQHF. Drawing the rest from reference TRBV5-5 and TRBJ1-5, the complete variable domain is DAGVTQSPTHLIKTRGQQVTLRCSPISGHKSVSWYQQVLGQGPQFIFQYYEKEERGRGNFPDRFSARQFPNYSSELNVNALLLGDSALYLCASSLDLGAVQPQHFGDGTRLSIL.

The V gene is TRBV7-2, the J gene TRBJ2-1, with 10 positions matching TRBD2. The CDR3 loop spans 18 amino acids. J gave up 7 bases and V 1 base, and 13 bases lay outside the gene matches. The V gene's germline CDR1 is SGHTA and CDR2 FQGNSA. The chain's CDR3 is CASSLDSGLAGEGNEQFF. The CDR3, as DNA: TGTGCCAGCAGCTTAGATTCTGGTCTAGCGGGAGAGGGTAATGAGCAGTTCTTC.

By its share, this clone is medium-sized. This chain uses TRBV19 with TRBJ2-1; weak D call: TRBD2 (6 bases). Germline V gene data show CDR1 as LNHDA and CDR2 as SQIVND (reference sequence). With 5 bases removed from V and 7 bases from J, the gap between germline ends came to 18 bases. The CDR3 has 15 amino acids. In nucleotides, the CDR3 is TGTGCCAGTAGTCGATACGCGGAGACTAGGAATGAGCAGTTCTTC. Residues: CASSRYAETRNEQFF.

The V gene is TRBV9, the J gene TRBJ2-3; 10 nucleotides align to TRBD1. CDR1 and CDR2 (germline): SGDLS, YYNGEE. With V trimmed by 2 bases and J by 6 bases, 21 bases remained unmatched. The CDR3 totals 20 residues. Here the CDR3 DNA reads TGTGCCAGCAGCGTGGACGAGACAGGGGGCCGGGGCAGGGGAGTGGATACGCAGTATTTT. It yields the protein CASSVDETGGRGRGVDTQYF.